One and the same sample provided the 9 T cell receptor beta chains below, sequenced in a study of tumor-infiltrating lymphocytes in primary liver carcinoma (TCRdb year 2017). RNA from unsorted whole blood was extracted with TRIzol reagent, and germline DNA was obtained with the DNeasy Blood & Tissue kit. Sequencing was performed on an Illumina HiSeq 2500. Using a constant-region primer and ProtoScript II reverse transcriptase, TCRbeta-specific cDNA was reverse-transcribed from approximately 0.5 ug total RNA. Three nested multiplex PCR rounds, following a slightly modified ARM-PCR procedure, were used to build the TCRbeta libraries. Each of the first two PCR rounds ran for approximately 10 cycles and used multiplex TRBV1-TRBV30 forward primers together with a Cbeta reverse primer. TCRdb handled the public reads itself, with Q25 trimming in fastp and clone calling in MiXCR, and kept productive beta chains. CDR3 protein sequences are deduplicated, and each keeps its most common genes and DNA. The sample table records hundreds of thousands of distinct CDR3 sequences; around 50% of these occur just once. Clones ranked in the top ten supply approximately 17% of the sample.

What was sequenced was peripheral blood. Receptors originate from a young woman with primary liver carcinoma and hepatitis B virus infection.

The chain combines TRBV6-6 with TRBJ2-1; the D gene is possibly TRBD1 (6 bases). V was trimmed by 8 bases and J by 8 bases, leaving 16 bases between them. The CDR3 loop spans 13 amino acids. Germline loops: CDR1 MNHNY, CDR2 SVGAGI (reference sequence). CDR3: CASGTPSGYEQFF. The CDR3 nucleotides read TGTGCCAGCGGGACACCCTCGGGCTATGAGCAGTTCTTC.

Note on this clonotype: This CDR3 fails to terminate in the conserved phenylalanine or tryptophan, so it likely reflects a read error. The chain links TRBV12-5 to TRBJ2-2; 8 nucleotides agree with TRBD2. Germline V gives CDR1 LGHNT, CDR2 FRNRAP. Germline trimming cut 2 bases from V and 7 bases from J; bases unmatched to any gene: 12. This CDR3 is built from 17 residues. CDR3 sequence (DNA): TGTGCTAGTGGTTTGACAGCGGGAGTTACCTACATCGGGGAGCTGTTTTCT. It codes for CASGLTAGVTYIGELFS.

This chain links TRBV28 with TRBJ1-5; no firm D call. V was shortened by 7 bases and J by 3 bases, with 25 bases between the two germline ends. Looked up from germline, CDR1 is MDHEN and CDR2 is SYDVKM. The length of the CDR3 is 18 residues. The DNA for the CDR3 is TGTGCCAGCACATTATTGGCCAGGACGGGATTTGTCAATCAGCCCCAGCATTTT. It translates to CASTLLARTGFVNQPQHF.

There are many counts of this clonotype. This chain uses TRBV6-5 with TRBJ2-1, with D tentatively TRBD2 (5 bases). This CDR3 is built from 11 residues. Trimming shortened V by 1 base and J by 10 bases, and 5 bases separated the two germline ends. The germline CDR1 and CDR2 sequences are MNHEY and SVGAGI. The CDR3 DNA follows: TGTGCCAGCAGTTACTTAGCGGAGCAGTTCTTC. Its translation: CASSYLAEQFF.

As to this clonotype: This may arise from a read error, as a much more abundant clone is one base away. V and J are TRBV29-1 and TRBJ1-2; no reliable D call. V lost 8 bases and J 3 bases, leaving 10 bases between the germline ends. CDR3 length: 11 amino acids. Germline CDR1 SQVTM, CDR2 ANQGSEA. CDR3 nucleotide sequence: TGCAGCCTTGTGGTTGACTATGGCTACACCTTC. Translating gives CSLVVDYGYTF.

This clonotype was counted a single time. Given a much more abundant clone one base away, this may be a read error. This chain uses TRBV6-6 with TRBJ1-1, with D unclear. The CDR3 sequence is 12 residues long. The ends were cut back, 7 bases at V and 4 bases at J, with 10 bases in the middle. CDR1 is MNHNY, CDR2 SVGAGI, per germline (reference sequence). CDR3 amino acids: CASNGGSTEAFF. Here the CDR3 DNA reads TGTGCCAGCAATGGAGGGAGCACTGAAGCTTTCTTT.

The V call is TRBV5-1, the J call TRBJ2-7; TRBD2 matches 8 bases. This CDR3 region has 13 residues. Trimming cost V 5 bases and J 5 bases; bases outside gene matches: 6. Germline V CDR1 and CDR2: SGHRS, YFSETQ. The CDR3 DNA sequence: TGCGCCAGCAGGGGGGGCGGGAGGAACGAGCAGTACTTC. Protein sequence: CASRGGGRNEQYF.

Regarding this clonotype: A much larger clone lies one base from this, so it may be a read error. This chain links TRBV6-6 with TRBJ2-5; D call uncertain. The CDR3 is 12 amino acids. V lost 5 bases and J lost 4, with 8 bases in between. Germline V gives CDR1 MNHNY, CDR2 SVGAGI (reference sequence). This chain's CDR3 is CASSRVRETQYF. The CDR3 coding sequence is TGTGCCAGCAGTCGGGTTAGAGAGACCCAGTACTTC.

This sequence joins TRBV12-5 and TRBJ1-5, with D hard to call. CDR3 length: 12 residues. V shed 7 bases and J shed 6 bases, with 10 bases lying between them. Germline V gene lookup returns CDR1 LGHNT and CDR2 FRNRAP. CDR3 bases: TGTGCTAGTGCCTTTGGGATTCAGCCCCAGCATTTT. The encoded protein is CASAFGIQPQHF.